What follows is one T cell receptor (beta chain) and its context. This sample was taken from a study of OX40 agonist ivuxolimab in advanced cancers. From germline, CDR1 is MDHEN and CDR2 SYDVKM. V was pared by 7 bases and J by 8 bases, with 20 bases between. This CDR3 contains 15 residues. The protocol was immunoSEQ multiplex PCR, while the TCRdb copy is restricted to in-frame clones and leaves out a portion. This sample has about 49,000 clones, with about 76% found just once. This clonotype originated in an adult with an advanced solid tumor such as melanoma, head and neck, liver or kidney cancer. This material consisted of CD4+ or CD8+ T cells sorted from blood, taken in a trial of the OX40 agonist ivuxolimab. The V gene is TRBV28, the J gene TRBJ1-4; no clear D gene. Written as DNA, the CDR3 is TGTGCCAGCACCCAACCCCGGGGTATTCTCGAAAAACTGTTTTTT. It encodes CASTQPRGILEKLFF.